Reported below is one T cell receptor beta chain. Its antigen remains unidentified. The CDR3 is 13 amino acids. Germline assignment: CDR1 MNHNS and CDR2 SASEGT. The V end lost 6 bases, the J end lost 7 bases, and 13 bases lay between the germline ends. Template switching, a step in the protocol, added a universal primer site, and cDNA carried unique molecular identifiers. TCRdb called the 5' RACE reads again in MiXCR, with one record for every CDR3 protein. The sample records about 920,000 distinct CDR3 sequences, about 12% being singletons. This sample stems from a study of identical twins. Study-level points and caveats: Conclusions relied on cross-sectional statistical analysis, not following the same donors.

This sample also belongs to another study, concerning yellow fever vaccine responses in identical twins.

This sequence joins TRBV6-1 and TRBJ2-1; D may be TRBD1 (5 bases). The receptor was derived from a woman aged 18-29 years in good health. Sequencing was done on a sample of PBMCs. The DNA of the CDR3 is TGTGCCAGCAGGCAGGGATTGTGGAATGAGCAGTTCTTC. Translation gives CASRQGLWNEQFF.